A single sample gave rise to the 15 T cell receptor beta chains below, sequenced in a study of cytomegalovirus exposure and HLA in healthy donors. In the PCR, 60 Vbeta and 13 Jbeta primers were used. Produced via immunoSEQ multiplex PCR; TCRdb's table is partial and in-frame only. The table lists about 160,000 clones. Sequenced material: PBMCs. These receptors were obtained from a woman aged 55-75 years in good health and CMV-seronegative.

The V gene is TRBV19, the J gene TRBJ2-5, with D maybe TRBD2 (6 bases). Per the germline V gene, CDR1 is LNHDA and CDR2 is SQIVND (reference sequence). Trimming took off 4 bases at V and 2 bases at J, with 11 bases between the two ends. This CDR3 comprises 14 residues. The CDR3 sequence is CASSNNGLQETQYF. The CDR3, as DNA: TGTGCCAGTAGTAATAACGGACTACAAGAGACCCAGTACTTC.

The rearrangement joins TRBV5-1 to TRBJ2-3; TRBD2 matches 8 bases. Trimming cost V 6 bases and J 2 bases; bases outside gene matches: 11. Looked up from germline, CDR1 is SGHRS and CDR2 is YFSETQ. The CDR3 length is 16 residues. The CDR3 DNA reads TGCGCCAGCAAAAGCGGGGGCCCATTCTTCACAGATACGCAGTATTTT. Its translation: CASKSGGPFFTDTQYF.

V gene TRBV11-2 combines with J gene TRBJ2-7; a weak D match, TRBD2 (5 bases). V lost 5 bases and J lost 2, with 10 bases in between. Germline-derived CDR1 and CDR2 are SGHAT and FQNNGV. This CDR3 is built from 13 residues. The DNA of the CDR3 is TGTGCCAGCAGCGGGAGTGGGGCCTACGAGCAGTACTTC. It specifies CASSGSGAYEQYF.

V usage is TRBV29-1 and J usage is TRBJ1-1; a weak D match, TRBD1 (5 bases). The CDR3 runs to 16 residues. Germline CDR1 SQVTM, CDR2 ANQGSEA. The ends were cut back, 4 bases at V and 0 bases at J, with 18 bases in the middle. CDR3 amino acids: CSVVGAGGVLNTEAFF. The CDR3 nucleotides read TGCAGCGTTGTAGGGGCTGGGGGGGTCTTGAACACTGAAGCTTTCTTT.

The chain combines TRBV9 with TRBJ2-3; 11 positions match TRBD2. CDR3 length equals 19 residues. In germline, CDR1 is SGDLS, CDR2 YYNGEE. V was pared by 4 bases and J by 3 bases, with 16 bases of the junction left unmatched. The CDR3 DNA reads TGTGCCAGCAGCTCCAGTGTCGGGGAACTAGCGGGGGAAACAGATACGCAGTATTTT. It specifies CASSSSVGELAGETDTQYF.

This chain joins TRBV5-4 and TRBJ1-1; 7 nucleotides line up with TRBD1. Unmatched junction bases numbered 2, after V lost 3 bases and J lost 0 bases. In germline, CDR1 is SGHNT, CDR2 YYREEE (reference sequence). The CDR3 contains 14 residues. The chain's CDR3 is CASSWGQLNTEAFF. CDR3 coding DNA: TGTGCCAGCAGCTGGGGACAGTTGAACACTGAAGCTTTCTTT. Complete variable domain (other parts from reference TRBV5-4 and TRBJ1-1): ETGVTQSPTHLIKTRGQQVTLRCSSQSGHNTVSWYQQALGQGPQFIFQYYREEENGRGNFPPRFSGLQFPNYSSELNVNALELDDSALYLCASSWGQLNTEAFFGQGTRLTVV.

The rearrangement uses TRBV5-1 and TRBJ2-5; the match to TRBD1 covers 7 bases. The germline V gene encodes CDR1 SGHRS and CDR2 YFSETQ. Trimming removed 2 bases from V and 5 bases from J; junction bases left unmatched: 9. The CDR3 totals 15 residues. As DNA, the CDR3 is TGCGCCAGCAGCTTCACCGGGACAGCAGGCGAGACCCAGTACTTC. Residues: CASSFTGTAGETQYF.

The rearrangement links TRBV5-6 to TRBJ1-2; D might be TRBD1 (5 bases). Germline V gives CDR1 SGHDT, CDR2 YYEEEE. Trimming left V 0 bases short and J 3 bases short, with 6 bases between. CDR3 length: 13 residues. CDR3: CASSLEGDYGYTF. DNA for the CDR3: TGTGCCAGCAGCTTGGAAGGGGACTATGGCTACACCTTC. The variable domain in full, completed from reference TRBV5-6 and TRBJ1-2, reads DAGVTQSPTHLIKTRGQQVTLRCSPKSGHDTVSWYQQALGQGPQFIFQYYEEEERQRGNFPDRFSGHQFPNYSSELNVNALLLGDSALYLCASSLEGDYGYTFGSGTRLTVV.

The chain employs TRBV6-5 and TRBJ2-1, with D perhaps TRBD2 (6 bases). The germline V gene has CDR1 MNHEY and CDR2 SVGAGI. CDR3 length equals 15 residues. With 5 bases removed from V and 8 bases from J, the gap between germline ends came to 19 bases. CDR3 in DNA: TGTGCCAGCAGTAACACGGGACTCCCCGGGGATGAGCAGTTCTTC. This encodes CASSNTGLPGDEQFF.

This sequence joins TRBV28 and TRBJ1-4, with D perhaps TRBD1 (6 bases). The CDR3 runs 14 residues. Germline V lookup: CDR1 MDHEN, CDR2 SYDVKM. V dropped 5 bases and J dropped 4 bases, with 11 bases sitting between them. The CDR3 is CASSRTAFNEKLFF. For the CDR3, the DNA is TGTGCCAGCAGTCGGACAGCCTTTAATGAAAAACTGTTTTTT.

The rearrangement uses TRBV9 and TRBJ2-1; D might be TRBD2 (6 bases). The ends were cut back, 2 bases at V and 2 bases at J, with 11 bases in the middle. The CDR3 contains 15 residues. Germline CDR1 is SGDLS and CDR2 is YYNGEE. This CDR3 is CASSVSQRAYNEQFF. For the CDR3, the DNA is TGTGCCAGCAGCGTTTCTCAGCGGGCCTACAATGAGCAGTTCTTC.

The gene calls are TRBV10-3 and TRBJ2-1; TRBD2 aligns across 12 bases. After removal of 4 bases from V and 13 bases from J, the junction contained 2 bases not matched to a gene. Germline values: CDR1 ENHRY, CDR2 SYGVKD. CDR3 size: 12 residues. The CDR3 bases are TGTGCCATCAGTGGACTAGCGGGAGCCCAGTTCTTC. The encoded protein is CAISGLAGAQFF.

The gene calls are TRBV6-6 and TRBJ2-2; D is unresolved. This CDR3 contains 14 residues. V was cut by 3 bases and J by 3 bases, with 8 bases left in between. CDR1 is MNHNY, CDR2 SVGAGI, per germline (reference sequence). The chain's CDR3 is CASSYIRDTGELFF. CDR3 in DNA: TGTGCCAGCAGTTATATCCGGGACACCGGGGAGCTGTTTTTT.

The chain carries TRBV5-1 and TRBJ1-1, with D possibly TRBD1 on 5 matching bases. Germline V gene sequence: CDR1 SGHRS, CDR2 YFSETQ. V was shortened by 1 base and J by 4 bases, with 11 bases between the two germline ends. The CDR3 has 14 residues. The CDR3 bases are TGCGCCAGCAGCTTGAGGTGGGGGGGCACTGAAGCTTTCTTT. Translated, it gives CASSLRWGGTEAFF.

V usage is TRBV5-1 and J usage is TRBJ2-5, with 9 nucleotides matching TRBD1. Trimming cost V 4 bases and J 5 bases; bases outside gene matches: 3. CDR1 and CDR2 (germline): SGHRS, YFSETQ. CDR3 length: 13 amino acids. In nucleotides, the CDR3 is TGCGCCAGCAGCCTAGGACAGGGGGAGACCCAGTACTTC. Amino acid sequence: CASSLGQGETQYF.